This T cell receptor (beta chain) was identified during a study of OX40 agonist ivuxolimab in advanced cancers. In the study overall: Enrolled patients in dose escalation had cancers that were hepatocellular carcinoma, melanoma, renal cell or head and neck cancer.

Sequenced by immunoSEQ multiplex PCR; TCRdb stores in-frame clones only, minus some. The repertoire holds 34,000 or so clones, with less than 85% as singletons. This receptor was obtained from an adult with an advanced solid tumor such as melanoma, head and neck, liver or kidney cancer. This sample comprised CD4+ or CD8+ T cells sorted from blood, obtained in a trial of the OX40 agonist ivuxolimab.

CDR3 region: CASSSLVGSQPQHF. The CDR3 DNA is TGTGCCAGCAGTTCTCTCGTTGGCAGTCAGCCCCAGCATTTT. The chain links TRBV6-5 to TRBJ1-5; D unresolved. Germline V gene lookup returns CDR1 MNHEY and CDR2 SVGAGI. The V end was cut by 4 bases, the J end by 6 bases, with 13 bases between. The CDR3 has 14 residues.